This entry lists 30 T cell receptor beta chains sequenced from one sample in a study of T cells after yellow fever vaccination. TCRdb fed the 5' RACE reads into MiXCR, producing one record per CDR3 protein. The data show 500,000 to 650,000 distinct CDR3 sequences, 9% to 15% seen once. Sequences were derived from PBMCs, sampled on the day of the yellow fever booster vaccination. Receptors originate from a man aged 25-40 years who received the YFV17D yellow fever vaccine.

This clonotype was seen a handful of times. The V gene is TRBV6-2 or TRBV6-3, the J gene TRBJ2-1; 9 positions agree with TRBD2. This CDR3 has 17 amino acids. Looked up from germline, CDR1 is MNHEY and CDR2 is SVGEGT. V was pared by 7 bases and J by 4 bases, with 14 bases of the junction left unmatched. CDR3 bases: TGTGCCAGCATCTCCAGGGGAGGCGGGAGGGTATACAATGAGCAGTTCTTC. Its protein product is CASISRGGGRVYNEQFF.

The table lists this clonotype with a few counts. The V and J genes are TRBV12-3 or TRBV12-4 and TRBJ1-1; D gene unclear. V was clipped by 5 bases and J by 4 bases, with 11 bases between them. The CDR3 consists of 13 residues. The CDR3 loop reads CASSRRVGTEAFF. CDR3 sequence (DNA): TGTGCCAGCAGTCGCCGGGTGGGCACTGAAGCTTTCTTT.

This clonotype was observed a few times. V is TRBV20-1 and J is TRBJ2-5; 7 bases are shared with TRBD1. V shed 5 bases and J 4 bases; nucleotides not matched to a gene: 7. CDR3 length: 13 residues. CDR1 and CDR2 from the germline V gene are DFQATT and SNEGSKA (reference sequence). The DNA of the CDR3 is TGCAGTGCTTCTCTCCCAGGGGGAGAGACCCAGTACTTC. It codes for CSASLPGGETQYF.

Many counts were recorded for this clonotype. J is TRBJ2-1 and V is TRBV7-2; D gene uncertain. The CDR3 is 14 amino acids. The germline gives CDR1 SGHTA, CDR2 FQGNSA. V was cut by 7 bases and J by 7 bases, with 17 bases left in between. CDR3 sequence (DNA): TGTGCCAGCACCCCGGGTGGAGATTCAAATGAGCAGTTCTTC. Translated: CASTPGGDSNEQFF.

This clonotype was counted only a few times. The chain has TRBV20-1 and TRBJ2-7; D is ambiguous. Trimming stripped 2 bases from V and 1 base from J, with 6 bases between. CDR1 is DFQATT and CDR2 is SNEGSKA in the germline V gene (reference sequence). CDR3 size: 12 residues. The DNA for the CDR3 is TGCAGTGCTAGACCTGGGTCCTACGAGCAGTACTTC. This codes for CSARPGSYEQYF.

The gene calls are TRBV9 and TRBJ2-5, with D tentatively TRBD1 or TRBD2 (6 bases each). The CDR3 runs to 16 residues. V lost 4 bases to trimming and J lost 4 bases, with 20 bases between them. Germline CDR1 reads SGDLS; CDR2 reads YYNGEE. As DNA, the CDR3 is TGTGCCAGCAGCCTTCTTGGGGGGCTTAGCGCAGAGACCCAGTACTTC. It encodes CASSLLGGLSAETQYF.

V usage is TRBV7-2 and J usage is TRBJ2-5, with 9 nucleotides matching TRBD2. Germline V gene lookup returns CDR1 SGHTA and CDR2 FQGNSA. The V and J ends lost 2 bases and 5 bases, in that order; junction bases with no gene match: 9. The CDR3 has 16 amino acids. The CDR3 DNA reads TGTGCCAGCAGCTTATTTGCGGGAGGGATCGGGGAGACCCAGTACTTC. It specifies CASSLFAGGIGETQYF.

This rearrangement joins TRBV7-9 to TRBJ2-1; 8 nucleotides line up with TRBD2. Per the germline V gene, CDR1 is SEHNR and CDR2 is FQNEAQ (reference sequence). The trim removed 3 bases at V and 10 bases at J, leaving 14 bases unmatched. The CDR3 has 16 residues. This CDR3 is CASSFLPTSVSGEQFF. Here the CDR3 DNA reads TGTGCCAGCAGCTTCCTGCCGACTAGCGTTTCCGGGGAGCAGTTCTTC.

This clonotype has only a few counts. CDR3: CASSPSPSGGYEQYF. In nucleotides, the CDR3 is TGCGCCAGCAGCCCCAGTCCTAGCGGGGGCTACGAGCAGTACTTC. V is TRBV4-3 and J is TRBJ2-7; 10 nucleotides line up with TRBD2. V lost 4 bases, J lost 3 bases, and 6 bases stayed unmatched. The CDR3 is 15 amino acids. Germline values: CDR1 LGHNA, CDR2 YSLEER.

This clonotype occurred many times. The V call is TRBV28, the J call TRBJ2-1; 7 bases agree with TRBD1. V dropped 6 bases and J dropped 4; count of bases not matched to a gene: 6. In germline, CDR1 is MDHEN, CDR2 SYDVKM. The CDR3 sequence is 14 residues long. The CDR3 bases are TGTGCCAGCAGCGCCGACAGGGCTTACAATGAGCAGTTCTTC. Encoded protein: CASSADRAYNEQFF.

This clonotype was seen more than once but under ten times. The chain recombines TRBV5-6 with TRBJ2-2; TRBD2 matches 12 bases. Germline V CDR1 and CDR2: SGHDT, YYEEEE. Trimming removed 4 bases from V and 4 bases from J; junction bases left unmatched: 8. The CDR3 consists of 17 residues. The CDR3 is CASSPRTSGIGTGELFF. The CDR3, as DNA: TGTGCCAGCAGCCCCCGGACTAGCGGGATCGGCACCGGGGAGCTGTTTTTT.

This clonotype was seen only a few times. V and J are TRBV2 and TRBJ2-3, with D hard to call. Germline loops: CDR1 SNHLY, CDR2 FYNNEI. V shed 7 bases and J shed 2 bases, with 7 bases lying between them. This CDR3 spans 12 amino acids. CDR3 region: CASTSYTDTQYF. CDR3 coding DNA: TGTGCCAGCACATCTTACACAGATACGCAGTATTTT. Variable domain in full (rest from reference TRBV2 and TRBJ2-3): EPEVTQTPSHQVTQMGQEVILRCVPISNHLYFYWYRQILGQKVEFLVSFYNNEISEKSEIFDDQFSVERPDGSNFTLKIRSTKLEDSAMYFCASTSYTDTQYFGPGTRLTVL.

This clonotype was found a few times. J is TRBJ2-7 and V is TRBV7-9; 9 bases are shared with TRBD1. The junction had 8 bases not matched to a gene; V was cut back by 5 bases and J by 6 bases. The CDR3 runs to 14 residues. Germline lookup yields CDR1 SEHNR and CDR2 FQNEAQ (reference sequence). CDR3 amino acids: CASSPGQGLAEQYF. The CDR3 region has the DNA TGTGCCAGCAGCCCGGGACAGGGCTTAGCCGAGCAGTACTTC. Together with reference TRBV7-9 and TRBJ2-7, the CDR3 gives the full variable domain: DTGVSQNPRHKITKRGQNVTFRCDPISEHNRLYWYRQTLGQGPEFLTYFQNEAQLEKSRLLSDRFSAERPKGSFSTLEIQRTEQGDSAMYLCASSPGQGLAEQYFGPGTRLTVT.

The V call is TRBV19, the J call TRBJ1-6; D is undetermined. The V end lost 10 bases, the J end lost 5 bases, and 12 bases lay between the germline ends. The length of the CDR3 is 13 residues. CDR1 is LNHDA, CDR2 SQIVND, per germline (reference sequence). The CDR3 nucleotides are TGTGCCACTCACCAAAGCGATAATTCACCCCTCCACTTT. Its protein is CATHQSDNSPLHF. Using reference TRBV19 and TRBJ1-6 for the parts outside the CDR3, the full variable domain is DGGITQSPKYLFRKEGQNVTLSCEQNLNHDAMYWYRQDPGQGLRLIYYSQIVNDFQKGDIAEGYSVSREKKESFPLTVTSAQKNPTAFYLCATHQSDNSPLHFGNGTRLTVT.

In its sample, this clonotype was seen a few times. The gene calls are TRBV10-3 and TRBJ2-2, with 16 bases matching TRBD2. Germline-derived CDR1 and CDR2 are ENHRY and SYGVKD. The CDR3 extends over 18 amino acids. The V segment lost 2 bases and the J segment 3 bases; nucleotides outside the gene matches: 3. The CDR3, as DNA: TGTGCCATCAGTGAGGCGGGACTAGCGGGAGGGGACACCGGGGAGCTGTTTTTT. It yields the protein CAISEAGLAGGDTGELFF.

This clonotype has just a few counts. The chain links TRBV18 to TRBJ2-1, with 8 nucleotides matching TRBD2. V lost 0 bases, J lost 13 bases, and 8 bases stayed unmatched. This CDR3 is 14 amino acids long. Germline CDR1 is KGHSH and CDR2 is LQKENI. The CDR3 coding sequence is TGTGCCAGCTCACCACCGGCGGGAGGAGAATATCAGTTCTTC. It is translated as CASSPPAGGEYQFF.

Only a few counts were recorded for this clonotype. This chain uses TRBV6-1 with TRBJ1-6; TRBD1 is a possible D gene (6 bases). Germline V gives CDR1 MNHNS, CDR2 SASEGT. CDR3 length equals 15 residues. V dropped 6 bases and J dropped 10 bases, with 19 bases sitting between them. The chain's CDR3 is CASSKSQGKWSPLHF. In DNA, the CDR3 is TGTGCCAGCAGCAAGTCTCAGGGGAAGTGGTCACCCCTCCACTTT.

This clonotype was seen more than once but under ten times. The V gene is TRBV12-3 or TRBV12-4, the J gene TRBJ2-3, with D possibly being TRBD1 (5 bases). This CDR3 is built from 16 residues. V was shortened by 2 bases and J by 5 bases, with 17 bases between the two germline ends. The DNA for the CDR3 is TGTGCCAGCAGTTTAATAACAGGATGGGCGAAAGATACGCAGTATTTT. Translation: CASSLITGWAKDTQYF.

This clonotype came up a few times. The chain's CDR3 is CSVVPGANTEAFF. The CDR3, as DNA: TGCAGCGTCGTACCGGGAGCTAACACTGAAGCTTTCTTT. The chain has TRBV29-1 and TRBJ1-1; D unresolved. The CDR3 sequence is 13 residues long. V lost 6 bases and J 2 bases, leaving 13 bases between the germline ends. In germline, CDR1 is SQVTM, CDR2 ANQGSEA.

This clonotype was found many times. The chain couples TRBV9 to TRBJ2-6; D possibly corresponds to TRBD2 (5 bases). The CDR3 is made up of 13 amino acids. The V end was cut by 7 bases, the J end by 0 bases, with 5 bases between. Germline assignment: CDR1 SGDLS and CDR2 YYNGEE. The DNA for the CDR3 is TGTGCCAGCGGGAGCTCTGGGGCCAACGTCCTGACTTTC. Encoded protein: CASGSSGANVLTF. The full variable domain, rest sourced from reference TRBV9 and TRBJ2-6, is DSGVTQTPKHLITATGQRVTLRCSPRSGDLSVYWYQQSLDQGLQFLIQYYNGEERAKGNILERFSAQQFPDLHSELNLSSLELGDSALYFCASGSSGANVLTFGAGSRLTVL.

This clonotype has more than one count but fewer than ten. In DNA form, the CDR3 reads TGCGCCAGCAGCTTGGTGGTGGGAGCCTCCTACGAGCAGTACTTC. Amino acid sequence: CASSLVVGASYEQYF. The chain is built from TRBV5-1 and TRBJ2-7; possible D gene TRBD2, 5 bases. CDR3 size: 15 residues. Per the germline V gene, CDR1 is SGHRS and CDR2 is YFSETQ. The ends were cut back, 0 bases at V and 0 bases at J, with 10 bases in the middle.

The V gene is TRBV20-1, the J gene TRBJ2-7; no clear D gene. The V gene's germline CDR1 is DFQATT and CDR2 SNEGSKA (reference sequence). Trimming left V 5 bases short and J 4 bases short, with 9 bases between. This CDR3 is 11 amino acids long. CDR3 residues: CSALWVYEQYF. In DNA form, the CDR3 reads TGCAGTGCTCTGTGGGTATACGAGCAGTACTTC.

This clonotype has only a few counts. The chain combines TRBV27 with TRBJ1-2; 7 bases are shared with TRBD1. With 3 bases clipped from V and 1 base from J, the junction kept 8 bases outside the gene matches. CDR1 MNHEY and CDR2 SMNVEV come from the germline V gene (reference sequence). The CDR3 is made up of 16 amino acids. The CDR3 region is CASSFRQGLRNYGYTF. Written as DNA, the CDR3 is TGTGCCAGCAGTTTCCGACAGGGTCTCCGTAACTATGGCTACACCTTC.

This chain joins TRBV20-1 and TRBJ1-5; 7 bases are a match to TRBD1. Germline loops: CDR1 DFQATT, CDR2 SNEGSKA (reference sequence). V lost 7 bases to trimming and J lost 0 bases; unmatched junction nucleotides: 3. The CDR3 runs to 13 residues. In DNA, the CDR3 is TGCAGTGGAACAGGGGTTAGCAATCAGCCCCAGCATTTT. Translated: CSGTGVSNQPQHF.

V usage is TRBV15 and J usage is TRBJ2-3; D gene uncertain. Germline CDR1 is LNHNV and CDR2 is YYDKDF (reference sequence). The CDR3 is 14 amino acids. The germline V and J ends were trimmed by 2 bases and 2 bases, with 8 bases remaining between them. CDR3 sequence reads: CATSRKPTTDTQYF. In DNA, the CDR3 is TGTGCCACCAGCAGAAAGCCGACCACAGATACGCAGTATTTT. Together with reference TRBV15 and TRBJ2-3, the CDR3 gives the full variable domain: DAMVIQNPRYQVTQFGKPVTLSCSQTLNHNVMYWYQQKSSQAPKLLFHYYDKDFNNEADTPDNFQSRRPNTSFCFLDIRSPGLGDTAMYLCATSRKPTTDTQYFGPGTRLTVL.

This clonotype was picked up a small number of times. This chain joins TRBV4-3 and TRBJ2-1, with 7 positions matching TRBD2. Germline V gene lookup returns CDR1 LGHNA and CDR2 YSLEER. V shed 0 bases and J 4 bases; nucleotides not matched to a gene: 9. The CDR3 sequence is 17 residues long. The chain's CDR3 is CASSQEIGEGPYNEQFF. The DNA for the CDR3 is TGCGCCAGCAGCCAAGAAATTGGGGAGGGCCCGTACAATGAGCAGTTCTTC.

In DNA, the CDR3 is TGTGCCAGCGGCCAGCAACGGGCCACAGATACGCAGTATTTT. It specifies CASGQQRATDTQYF. The chain has TRBV5-5 and TRBJ2-3, with D hard to call. CDR3 length: 14 residues. Between the trimmed V and J ends, which lost 7 bases and 2 bases, there was a span of 14 bases. Germline V gene lookup returns CDR1 SGHKS and CDR2 YYEKEE (reference sequence).

The rearrangement uses TRBV6-1 and TRBJ2-3; D gene unclear. This CDR3 contains 16 residues. V gave up 5 bases and J gave up 0 bases, with 15 bases separating them. CDR1 is MNHNS, CDR2 SASEGT, per germline. CDR3 DNA sequence: TGTGCCAGCAGTCCCCCGGTTCGCGGAAGCACAGATACGCAGTATTTT. Translated, it gives CASSPPVRGSTDTQYF.

This clonotype was detected a few times. CDR3 in DNA: TGCAGCGTTGCAACGGCGACTTCGAACACTGAAGCTTTCTTT. This translates into CSVATATSNTEAFF. The rearrangement links TRBV29-1 to TRBJ1-1, with no clear D. V lost 4 bases to trimming and J lost 1 base, with 13 bases between them. The CDR3 extends over 14 amino acids. Germline loops: CDR1 SQVTM, CDR2 ANQGSEA.

This clonotype was seen a few times. This chain joins TRBV20-1 and TRBJ2-2, with D perhaps matching TRBD2 (6 bases). Germline lookup yields CDR1 DFQATT and CDR2 SNEGSKA (reference sequence). The V end was cut by 2 bases, the J end by 7 bases, with 8 bases between. The CDR3 is made up of 12 amino acids. As DNA, the CDR3 is TGCAGTGCTAGAAAGACTAGCGGGGAGCTGTTTTTT. It yields the protein CSARKTSGELFF.